This T cell receptor beta chain originates from a study of blood T cell repertoires in COVID-19. The Seattle patients joined while their infection was active and were tracked longitudinally afterward. Assay used: immunoSEQ multiplex PCR; TCRdb lists only in-frame clones, some missing. The profile shows approximately 160,000 clones, around 87% of them singletons. V was clipped by 4 bases and J by 1 base, with 7 bases between them. The CDR3 spans 13 residues. The germline gives CDR1 MNHEY, CDR2 SMNVEV (reference sequence). The clonotype comes from a man aged 60 to 69 with COVID-19, enrolled during active disease. The V call is TRBV27, the J call TRBJ1-1; the D is unclear. Source material: peripheral blood. CDR3 region: CASSYSGNTEAFF. The CDR3, as DNA: TGTGCCAGCAGTTACTCGGGGAACACTGAAGCTTTCTTT.